The 19 T cell receptor beta chains given below trace back to one sample, sequenced in a study of CD8 T cells in ankylosing spondylitis. TCRdb reprocessed the 5' RACE reads with MiXCR, giving one entry per CDR3 protein. The table shows about 160,000 distinct CDR3 sequences, with under 45% occurring only once. Specimen: synovial fluid, either unsorted or a sorted T cell fraction (not recorded which). The origin of the receptors is a male donor with ankylosing spondylitis.

The V and J genes are TRBV6-2 or TRBV6-3 and TRBJ2-7; 10 bases agree with TRBD2. V shed 2 bases and J 4 bases; nucleotides not matched to a gene: 5. The CDR3 is 15 residues long. Germline V lookup: CDR1 MNHEY, CDR2 SVGEGT. CDR3 in amino acids: CASSYETSGSYEQYF. DNA for the CDR3: TGTGCCAGCAGTTACGAGACTAGCGGGTCTTACGAGCAGTACTTC.

The rearrangement uses TRBV4-3 and TRBJ2-1, with TRBD2 identical over 7 bases. The CDR3 consists of 17 residues. CDR1 and CDR2 from the germline V gene are LGHNA and YSLEER. V lost 0 bases, J lost 9 bases, and 14 bases stayed unmatched. The CDR3 protein is CASSQEYREALSGEQFF. CDR3 sequence (DNA): TGCGCCAGCAGCCAAGAATACCGGGAGGCCCTCAGCGGTGAGCAGTTCTTC.

The chain links TRBV27 to TRBJ1-2; TRBD1 aligns across 8 bases. V shed 1 base and J 8 bases; nucleotides not matched to a gene: 12. This CDR3 contains 16 residues. Germline-derived CDR1 and CDR2 are MNHEY and SMNVEV (reference sequence). The CDR3: CASSLYGDRSTEGYTF. The CDR3 nucleotides are TGTGCCAGCAGTTTATATGGGGACAGGTCAACTGAAGGCTACACCTTC.

This clonotype came up a few times. The chain recombines TRBV10-3 with TRBJ1-2; possibly TRBD1 for D (6 bases). The CDR3 is 15 residues long. The V gene lost 11 bases and the J gene lost 3 bases, with 22 bases spanning the gap. CDR1 is ENHRY and CDR2 is SYGVKD in the germline V gene. CDR3 DNA sequence: TGTGCCTCCCGGCTTGGATGGGGGGCACACTATGGCTACACCTTC. Translation: CASRLGWGAHYGYTF.

The V gene is TRBV12-3 or TRBV12-4, the J gene TRBJ1-2; no firm D call. The CDR3 is 12 residues long. V lost 4 bases and J lost 2, with 5 bases in between. CDR3 bases: TGTGCCAGCAGTTCCCCGAACTATGGCTACACCTTC. Its protein product is CASSSPNYGYTF.

In this sample, this clonotype turned up a few times. The V and J genes are TRBV4-2 and TRBJ2-1; D possibly corresponds to TRBD2 (6 bases). The V end lost 2 bases, the J end lost 5 bases, and 10 bases lay between the germline ends. The CDR3 contains 14 residues. Germline loops: CDR1 LGHNA, CDR2 YNFKEQ. The CDR3 DNA follows: TGTGCCAGCAGCCAACGAGCGGGCCACAATGAGCAGTTCTTC. It encodes CASSQRAGHNEQFF.

V usage is TRBV5-1 and J usage is TRBJ2-3; the match to TRBD2 covers 9 bases. The germline gives CDR1 SGHRS, CDR2 YFSETQ. The CDR3 is 18 amino acids. Trimming cost V 0 bases and J 0 bases; bases outside gene matches: 8. The CDR3 here is CASSLAPYLAGSTDTQYF. Written as DNA, the CDR3 is TGCGCCAGCAGCTTGGCCCCTTACCTAGCGGGGAGCACAGATACGCAGTATTTT.

The chain recombines TRBV9 with TRBJ1-2, with TRBD1 matching 8 bases. This CDR3 is built from 15 residues. V dropped 4 bases and J dropped 8; count of bases not matched to a gene: 13. Germline CDR1 SGDLS, CDR2 YYNGEE. DNA of the CDR3: TGTGCCAGCAGCCTGACGACAGGGGATTTGAGCGGCTACACCTTC. This gives the protein CASSLTTGDLSGYTF.

This sequence joins TRBV27 and TRBJ2-1; either TRBD1 or TRBD2 may fit D (5 bases each). With 7 bases removed from V and 0 bases from J, the gap between germline ends came to 13 bases. The CDR3 has 15 residues. Looked up from germline, CDR1 is MNHEY and CDR2 is SMNVEV (reference sequence). The CDR3 spells CASNRDGPSYNEQFF. CDR3 DNA: TGTGCCAGCAATCGGGACGGACCCTCCTACAATGAGCAGTTCTTC.

The CDR3 here is CASSDNLGAGHEQYF. In nucleotides, the CDR3 is TGTGCCAGCAGTGACAACCTAGGGGCCGGTCACGAGCAGTACTTC. This sequence joins TRBV25-1 and TRBJ2-7; possibly TRBD1 for D (5 bases). Germline CDR1 MGHDK, CDR2 SYGVNS. The CDR3 length is 15 residues. Trimming shortened V by 3 bases and J by 5 bases, and 17 bases separated the two germline ends.

This clonotype appeared a few times. V usage is TRBV4-1 and J usage is TRBJ1-1; no clear D. Between the trimmed V and J ends, which lost 3 bases and 0 bases, there was a span of 8 bases. This CDR3 contains 14 residues. Germline V gene data show CDR1 as MGHRA and CDR2 as YSYEKL. DNA for the CDR3: TGCGCCAGCAGCCAGTGGAAAATGAACACTGAAGCTTTCTTT. Translated, it gives CASSQWKMNTEAFF.

The chain couples TRBV20-1 to TRBJ1-1; D perhaps matches TRBD1 (6 bases). Looked up from germline, CDR1 is DFQATT and CDR2 is SNEGSKA (reference sequence). The CDR3 contains 13 residues. V was shortened by 2 bases and J by 3 bases, with 10 bases between the two germline ends. CDR3 DNA sequence: TGCAGTGCTAGACCGAGACAGGACACTGAAGCTTTCTTT. This codes for CSARPRQDTEAFF.

The rearrangement links TRBV7-9 to TRBJ1-4; TRBD1 matches at 8 bases. With 5 bases clipped from V and 7 bases from J, the junction kept 9 bases outside the gene matches. The CDR3 length is 15 residues. Germline V gene data show CDR1 as SEHNR and CDR2 as FQNEAQ (reference sequence). CDR3 residues: CASSGRGQGPEKLFF. For the CDR3, the DNA is TGTGCCAGCAGCGGACGTGGACAGGGTCCTGAAAAACTGTTTTTT.

This clonotype occurred once. V and J are TRBV13 and TRBJ2-1; D is uncertain. CDR1 and CDR2 (germline): PRHDT, FYEKMQ (reference sequence). V was shortened by 5 bases and J by 7 bases, with 12 bases between the two germline ends. The CDR3 extends over 13 amino acids. CDR3 sequence (DNA): TGTGCCAGCAGCCCAATACACGAAAATGAGCAGTTCTTC. Its protein product is CASSPIHENEQFF. Drawing the rest from reference TRBV13 and TRBJ2-1, the complete variable domain is AAGVIQSPRHLIKEKRETATLKCYPIPRHDTVYWYQQGPGQDPQFLISFYEKMQSDKGSIPDRFSAQQFSDYHSELNMSSLELGDSALYFCASSPIHENEQFFGPGTRLTVL.

This clonotype was observed a few times. The chain carries TRBV4-3 and TRBJ2-1; TRBD2 matches at 12 bases. Germline CDR1 LGHNA, CDR2 YSLEER. The CDR3 totals 16 residues. Unmatched junction bases numbered 8, after V lost 3 bases and J lost 8 bases. The CDR3, as DNA: TGCGCCAGCAGCCATCGCCTAGCGGGAGGGAGCCATGAGCAGTTCTTC. This codes for CASSHRLAGGSHEQFF.

J is TRBJ1-2 and V is TRBV4-1; D possibly corresponds to TRBD1 (5 bases). Germline lookup yields CDR1 MGHRA and CDR2 YSYEKL. V was shortened by 2 bases and J by 2 bases, with 12 bases between the two germline ends. The CDR3 runs 15 residues. This chain's CDR3 is CASSQKEGDNYGYTF. The DNA of the CDR3 is TGCGCCAGCAGCCAAAAGGAAGGGGACAACTATGGCTACACCTTC.

The table lists this clonotype with a few counts. The J gene is TRBJ1-1, the V gene TRBV13; D gene ambiguous. V was pared by 0 bases and J by 10 bases, with 6 bases between. Germline V gene lookup returns CDR1 PRHDT and CDR2 FYEKMQ (reference sequence). The CDR3 consists of 11 residues. The CDR3 protein is CASSLGGRAFF. In DNA form, the CDR3 reads TGTGCCAGCAGCTTAGGAGGCCGAGCTTTCTTT. Together with reference TRBV13 and TRBJ1-1, the CDR3 gives the full variable domain: AAGVIQSPRHLIKEKRETATLKCYPIPRHDTVYWYQQGPGQDPQFLISFYEKMQSDKGSIPDRFSAQQFSDYHSELNMSSLELGDSALYFCASSLGGRAFFGQGTRLTVV.

The chain is built from TRBV4-3 and TRBJ2-1; TRBD2 matches 14 bases. V gave up 0 bases and J gave up 9 bases; unmatched junction bases: 7. The CDR3 runs 17 residues. Germline CDR1 is LGHNA and CDR2 is YSLEER. The chain's CDR3 is CASSQDYGLAGGGEQFF. CDR3 nucleotides: TGCGCCAGCAGCCAAGACTACGGACTAGCGGGAGGTGGTGAGCAGTTCTTC.

Only a few counts were recorded for this clonotype. The V call is TRBV6-1, the J call TRBJ2-7, with 8 bases that match TRBD1. The CDR3 totals 15 residues. Trimming removed 0 bases from V and 2 bases from J; junction bases left unmatched: 3. Germline V gives CDR1 MNHNS, CDR2 SASEGT. The CDR3 coding sequence is TGTGCCAGCAGTGAAGCGTCAGGGGGCGCCTACGAGCAGTACTTC. It specifies CASSEASGGAYEQYF.